This TCR beta chain was found in a study of T-cell reconstitution after alpha-beta-depleted transplantation in children. Trimming took 2 bases from V and 7 from J, leaving 21 bases between them. The CDR3 is made up of 17 amino acids. The V gene's germline CDR1 is MNHEY and CDR2 SVGAGI. This clonotype was seen ten or more times. The target antigen is unknown. Unique molecular identifiers were built into the TCRbeta library. Via MiXCR, TCRdb re-called the PCR reads, giving one row per CDR3 protein. The repertoire holds some 300,000 distinct CDR3 sequences, with 10% as singletons. Whole-study findings and limits: Among T cells one year after transplant, newly produced cells accounted for most counts and diversity. By about two months after transplant, alpha-beta T cells reportedly arose from several hundred graft clones that had expanded. At day 60, the high TCRbeta diversity found in some patients originated from recipient T cells and thymic progenitors that had survived.

The sequence was collected from a boy under three years old with acute myeloid leukemia, due to receive a stem cell transplant. Source: PBMCs, taken before TCRalphabeta/CD19-depleted stem cell transplant. V and J are TRBV6-5 and TRBJ2-1; possible D gene TRBD2, 6 bases. The CDR3 DNA is TGTGCCAGCAGTTACCCACCTAAAAGACTAGTAGGTAATGAGCAGTTCTTC. Encoded protein: CASSYPPKRLVGNEQFF.